This record covers a single T cell receptor (beta chain). With 9 bases removed from V and 3 bases from J, the gap between germline ends came to 15 bases. The CDR3 is made up of 13 amino acids. Germline values: CDR1 MDHEN, CDR2 SYDVKM. This entry is derived from a study of shared clonotypes between healthy human individuals. The test was conducted at deep level. Clones were sequenced by immunoSEQ multiplex PCR, and TCRdb holds only the in-frame ones, with some missing. Of 950,000 to 1,100,000 clones listed, approximately 76% are singletons. J is TRBJ2-7 and V is TRBV28, with D tentatively TRBD1 (5 bases). The sequenced sample consisted of memory CD4+ T cells sorted from blood. Regarding subset: CD45RA-negative fraction. This clonotype was obtained from a man aged 18 to 30 in good health. The CDR3 here is CASQAGNYYEQYF. In DNA form, the CDR3 reads TGTGCCAGTCAAGCAGGGAATTACTACGAGCAGTACTTC.